This T cell receptor beta chain stems from a study of technical replicates of blood from a few donors. Produced via immunoSEQ multiplex PCR; TCRdb's table is partial and in-frame only. The repertoire holds around 63,000 clones, with roughly 98% as singletons. Sequencing was done on a sample of T cells isolated from PBMCs. The receptor was derived from a human donor in good health.

CDR3 coding DNA: TGCGCCAGCAGCTCTACTTTGGACAGTGTTTACGAGCAGTACTTC. It is translated as CASSSTLDSVYEQYF. The V call is TRBV5-1, the J call TRBJ2-7, with D maybe TRBD1 (6 bases). CDR1 is SGHRS and CDR2 is YFSETQ in the germline V gene. CDR3 size: 15 residues. The germline V and J ends were trimmed by 3 bases and 4 bases, with 17 bases remaining between them.